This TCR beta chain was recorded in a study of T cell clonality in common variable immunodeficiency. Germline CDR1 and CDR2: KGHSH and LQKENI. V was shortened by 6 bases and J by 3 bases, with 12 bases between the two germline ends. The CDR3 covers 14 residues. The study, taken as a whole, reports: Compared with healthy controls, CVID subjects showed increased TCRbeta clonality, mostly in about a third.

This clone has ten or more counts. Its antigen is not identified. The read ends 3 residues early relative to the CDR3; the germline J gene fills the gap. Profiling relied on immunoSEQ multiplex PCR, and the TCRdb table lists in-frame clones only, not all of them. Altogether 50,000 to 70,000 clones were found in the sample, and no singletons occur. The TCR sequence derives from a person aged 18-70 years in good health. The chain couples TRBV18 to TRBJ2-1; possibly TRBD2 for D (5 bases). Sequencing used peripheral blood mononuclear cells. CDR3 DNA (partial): TGTGCCAGCTCTACGGTACGGGGCTACAATGAG. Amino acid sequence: CASSTVRGYNE. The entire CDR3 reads CASSTVRGYNEQFF.